This T cell receptor (beta chain) was obtained from a study of blood T cells in healthy people across ages. Study as a whole: The template switching approach captured approximately one barcoded beta molecule for every two T cells.

Every participating donor contributed around 9.5 milliliters of peripheral blood through a draw. A second 7 to 11 cycle PCR used barcoded and J-beta primers. Paired-end reads containing CDR3 totaled no fewer than 2.5 million for each sample. One entry per CDR3 protein, called by TCRdb with MiXCR from the 5' RACE reads. The sample shows 550,000 to 800,000 distinct CDR3 sequences, 32% of them seen only once. This clonotype was counted many times. This TCR was sampled from an elderly woman in good health. Material for sequencing was blood.

The CDR3 sequence: CASSFAGGASYEQYF. Here the CDR3 DNA reads TGTGCCAGCAGTTTCGCAGGGGGCGCATCCTACGAGCAGTACTTC. V and J are TRBV6-5 and TRBJ2-7, with TRBD1 identical over 8 bases. The CDR3 is 15 amino acids. From germline, CDR1 is MNHEY and CDR2 SVGAGI. V gave up 4 bases and J gave up 1 base; unmatched junction bases: 6.